This T cell receptor (beta chain) was recorded in a study of T-cell memory formation after mild COVID-19. The CDR3 consists of 12 residues. The V end lost 2 bases, the J end lost 3 bases, and 5 bases lay between the germline ends. Germline CDR1 and CDR2: SNHLY and FYNNEI. The 5'RACE method, run with constant-segment primers, produced TCR alpha and TCR beta cDNA libraries (carrying sample barcodes and UMIs). TCRdb reprocessed the 5' RACE reads via MiXCR and lists one record per CDR3 protein. The sample lists about half a million distinct CDR3 sequences, over 15% seen once, with 12% in the top ten. The specimen sequenced was PBMCs or a T cell subset sorted from them (not recorded which). The V call is TRBV2, the J call TRBJ2-7; no clear D. The receptor comes from an adult woman who had mild COVID-19 (a few samples of this study predate the infection). Cell type and time point are not known. CDR3 loop: CASSESGYEQYF. CDR3 DNA sequence: TGTGCCAGCAGTGAATCCGGCTACGAGCAGTACTTC. Variable domain in full (rest from reference TRBV2 and TRBJ2-7): EPEVTQTPSHQVTQMGQEVILRCVPISNHLYFYWYRQILGQKVEFLVSFYNNEISEKSEIFDDQFSVERPDGSNFTLKIRSTKLEDSAMYFCASSESGYEQYFGPGTRLTVT.